This T cell receptor (beta chain) was recovered during a study of tumor-infiltrating lymphocytes in localized non-small cell lung cancer. Study overall: Tumor tissue and non-adjacent uninvolved lung came from each patient. Findings of the study overall: Immunotypes IM1 and IM2 had similar TCR-derived T-cell fractions. No link was found between tumor T-cell fraction and recurrence-free survival. Only some patients had TCR sequencing, depending on available tissue.

Using immunoSEQ multiplex PCR, the repertoire was profiled, and TCRdb retains in-frame clones only, with some absent. This sample has more than 10,000 clones; 68% occur once, and the top ten carry 9% to 9.5%. In the case of this clone: Its target is not known.

The sequence was obtained from a human donor with non-small cell lung cancer. Sample: lung tumor tissue.

The CDR3 coding sequence is TGCGCCAGCAGCCGGACTAGCGGGGGGGCAGAAGATACGCAGTATTTT. Its protein is CASSRTSGGAEDTQYF. The genes are TRBV4-1 and TRBJ2-3; 15 positions match TRBD2. V lost 4 bases and J lost 5; bases outside the gene matches: 4. This CDR3 comprises 16 residues. The germline CDR1 and CDR2 sequences are MGHRA and YSYEKL.